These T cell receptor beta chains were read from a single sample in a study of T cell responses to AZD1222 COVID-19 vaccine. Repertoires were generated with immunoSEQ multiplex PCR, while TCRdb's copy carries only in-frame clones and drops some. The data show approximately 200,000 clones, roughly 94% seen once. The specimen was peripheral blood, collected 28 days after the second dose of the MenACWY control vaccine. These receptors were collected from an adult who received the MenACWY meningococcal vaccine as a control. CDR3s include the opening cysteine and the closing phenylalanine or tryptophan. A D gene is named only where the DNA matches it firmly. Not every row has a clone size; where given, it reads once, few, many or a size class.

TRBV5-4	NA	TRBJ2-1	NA	TGTGCCAGCAACCGGGCAGGGCGTGAGCAGTTCTTC	CASNRAGREQFF
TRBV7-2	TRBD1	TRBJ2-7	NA	TGTGCCAGCAGCTCCCGGACAGGGCCCTCCTACGAGCAGTACTTC	CASSSRTGPSYEQYF
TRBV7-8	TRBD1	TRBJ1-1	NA	TGTGCCAGCAGCTTAGGACCTGGACAGGGGAGAGCCGTGGGGGAAGCTTTCTTT	CASSLGPGQGRAVGEAFF
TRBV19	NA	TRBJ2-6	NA	TGTGCCAGTAGTATCGGGACGGCCAGGGCCAACTCTGGGGCCAACGTCCTGACTTTC	CASSIGTARANSGANVLTF
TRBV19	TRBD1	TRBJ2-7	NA	TGTGCCAGTAGTACCCGACAGGGCTGGGAGCAGTACTTC	CASSTRQGWEQYF
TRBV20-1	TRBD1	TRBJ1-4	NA	TGCAGTGCTAGTCTGACAGGGGGAGGCGATACTAATGAAAAACTGTTTTTT	CSASLTGGGDTNEKLFF
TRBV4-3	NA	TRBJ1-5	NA	TGCGCCAGCAGCCAAGATCTACGGGGGCTTCAGCCCCAGCATTTT	CASSQDLRGLQPQHF
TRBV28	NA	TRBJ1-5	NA	TGCCAGGCAGGTGATTCAAGCAATCAGCCCCAGCATTTT	CQAGDSSNQPQHF
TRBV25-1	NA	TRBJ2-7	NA	TGTGCCAGCAGTGTTGCGGGAACCTACGAGCAGTACTTC	CASSVAGTYEQYF
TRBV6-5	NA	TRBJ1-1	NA	TGTGCCAGCAGGTCCCCACAGGGAACGCTTGAAGCTTTCTTT	CASRSPQGTLEAFF
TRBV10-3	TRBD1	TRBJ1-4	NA	TGTGCCATCAGTGACGAGGGGGCGGGAAATGAAAAACTGTTTTTT	CAISDEGAGNEKLFF
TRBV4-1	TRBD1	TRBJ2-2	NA	TGCGCCAGCAGCCAAGAATTACAGGGGGCGACCACCGGGGAGCTGTTTTTT	CASSQELQGATTGELFF
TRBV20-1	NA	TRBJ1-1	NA	TGCAGTGCAAACGTAAACACTGAAGCTTTCTTT	CSANVNTEAFF
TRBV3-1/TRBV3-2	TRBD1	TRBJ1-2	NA	TGTGCCAGCAGCCCCAGGGGGGGAGGCTATGGCTACACCTTC	CASSPRGGGYGYTF
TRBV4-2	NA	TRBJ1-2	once	TGTGCCAGCAGCCAAGATAATCTAGGCGGGGGCTACACCTTC	CASSQDNLGGGYTF
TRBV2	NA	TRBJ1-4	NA	TGTGCCAGCAGCTACCTTCCTTTGGCTAATGAAAAACTGTTTTTT	CASSYLPLANEKLFF
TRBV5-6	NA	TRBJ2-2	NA	TGTGCCAGCAGCAGAGTACCCACCGGGGAGCTGTTTTTT	CASSRVPTGELFF
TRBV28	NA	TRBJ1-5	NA	TGTGCCAGCGGGACCCAAGTAGGTCAGCCCCAGCATTTT	CASGTQVGQPQHF
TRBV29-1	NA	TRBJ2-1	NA	TGCAGCGTTGAGGGACAACCGAGCTCCTACAATGAGCAGTTCTTC	CSVEGQPSSYNEQFF
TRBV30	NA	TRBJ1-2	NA	TGTGCCTGGAGTATCTCGGGAGCCGTTGGCTACACCTTC	CAWSISGAVGYTF
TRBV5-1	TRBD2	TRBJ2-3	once	TGCGCCAGCAGCTTGAGTGTAGCGGGGGGGCAGAAAGATACGCAGTATTTT	CASSLSVAGGQKDTQYF
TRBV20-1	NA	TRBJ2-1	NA	TGCAGTGCTAGGCTATTTCGGGAGCAGTTCTTC	CSARLFREQFF
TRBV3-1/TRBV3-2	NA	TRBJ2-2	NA	TGTGCCAGCAGCCAAGATACCGGGCTGGTCACCGGGGAGCTGTTTTTT	CASSQDTGLVTGELFF
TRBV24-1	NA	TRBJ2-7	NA	TGTGCCACCAGTGACGCTGGTTGGGAGCAGTACTTC	CATSDAGWEQYF
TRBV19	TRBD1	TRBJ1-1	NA	TGTGCCAGTGGGACAGGGGGAAACACTGAAGCTTTCTTT	CASGTGGNTEAFF
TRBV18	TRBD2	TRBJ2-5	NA	TGTGCCAGCTCACCTCCGGGACTAGAAGAGACCCAGTACTTC	CASSPPGLEETQYF
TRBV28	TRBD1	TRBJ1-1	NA	TGTGCCAGCAGTTTAGCTGGACAGGGCTTCACTGAAGCTTTCTTT	CASSLAGQGFTEAFF
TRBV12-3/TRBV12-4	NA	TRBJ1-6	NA	TGTGCCAGCAGTTTCCTCCCGAGGGCCCTCCACTTT	CASSFLPRALHF
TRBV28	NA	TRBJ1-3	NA	TGTGCCAGCAGAGCAGGGGCTGCTGGAAACACCATATATTTT	CASRAGAAGNTIYF
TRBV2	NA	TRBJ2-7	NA	TGTGCCAGCAGGAGGGGCGCCTCCTACGAGCAGTACTTC	CASRRGASYEQYF
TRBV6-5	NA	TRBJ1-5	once	TGTGCCAGCAGGGGACGGACGGGAAATCAGCCCCAGCATTTT	CASRGRTGNQPQHF
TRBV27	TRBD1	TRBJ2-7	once	TGTGCCAGCCAAGTGACAGGGGGGTCCTACGAGCAGTACTTC	CASQVTGGSYEQYF
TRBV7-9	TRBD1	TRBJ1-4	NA	TGTGCCAGCAGGCACGGGGACAGGGGGGCCGGTCGGAATGAAAAACTGTTTTTT	CASRHGDRGAGRNEKLFF
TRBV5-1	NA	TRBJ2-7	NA	TGCGCCAGCAGCAAAGCCGGGAGCTCCTACGAGCAGTACTTC	CASSKAGSSYEQYF
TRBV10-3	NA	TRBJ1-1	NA	TGTGCCATCAGTGCCTCTCTCGGGGATGGGACTGAAGCTTTCTTT	CAISASLGDGTEAFF
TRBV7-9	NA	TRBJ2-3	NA	TGTGCCAGCAGCCTGGGGCAGGCAGTACATACGCAGTATTTT	CASSLGQAVHTQYF
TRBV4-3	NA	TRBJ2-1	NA	TGCGCCAGCAGCCAAGCAACAGAACCTTACAATGAGCAGTTCTTC	CASSQATEPYNEQFF
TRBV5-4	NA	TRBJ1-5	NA	TGTGCCAGCAGCTTGGAGGGGCACGATCAGCCCCAGCATTTT	CASSLEGHDQPQHF
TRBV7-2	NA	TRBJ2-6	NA	TGTGCCAGCAGCCATCGGAGGGCTGGGGCCAACGTCCTGACTTTC	CASSHRRAGANVLTF
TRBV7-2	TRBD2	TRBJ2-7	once	TGTGCCAGCAGCGGAGGGACTAGCGGACCCTACGAGCAGTACTTC	CASSGGTSGPYEQYF
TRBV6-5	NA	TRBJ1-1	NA	TGTGCCAGCAGGCGCTACACTGAAGCTTTCTTT	CASRRYTEAFF
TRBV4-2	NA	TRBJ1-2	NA	TGTGCCAGCAGCCGAGACCTCCGGGTCAACTATGGCTACACCTTC	CASSRDLRVNYGYTF
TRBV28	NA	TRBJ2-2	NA	TGTGCCAGCACCCCCCCGGTGAGGGGGATGAACACCGGGGAGCTGTTTTTT	CASTPPVRGMNTGELFF
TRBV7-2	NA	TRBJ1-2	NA	TGTGCCAGCAGCTTAGGAGGGGTGGGTGGCTACACCTTC	CASSLGGVGGYTF
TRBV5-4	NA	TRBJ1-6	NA	TGTGCCAGCAGCTCTGAAACAGGGAGCTCCTATAATTCACCCCTCCACTTT	CASSSETGSSYNSPLHF
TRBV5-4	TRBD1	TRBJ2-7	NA	TGTGCCAGCAGCTTGTGGGTCGGGGACAGGGGTTCGGAGCAGTACTTC	CASSLWVGDRGSEQYF
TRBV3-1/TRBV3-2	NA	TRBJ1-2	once	TGTGCCAGCAGCCAAGGACTGGGCCCAAACTATGGCTACACCTTC	CASSQGLGPNYGYTF
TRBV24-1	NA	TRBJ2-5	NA	TGTGCCACCAGCAGGACGGCGCAAGAGACCCAGTACTTC	CATSRTAQETQYF
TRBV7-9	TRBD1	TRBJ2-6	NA	TGTGCCAGCAGCTTGGGAGGGACAGGGGGCTCTGGGGCCAACGTCCTGACTTTC	CASSLGGTGGSGANVLTF
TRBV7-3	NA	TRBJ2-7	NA	TGTGCCAGCAGCCCCCCCCTGACGGCCTTCTACGAGCAGTACTTC	CASSPPLTAFYEQYF
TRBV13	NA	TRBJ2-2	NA	TGTGCCAGCAGCTTCTCTCAGGGCGCTACTAGCACCGGGGAGCTGTTTTTT	CASSFSQGATSTGELFF
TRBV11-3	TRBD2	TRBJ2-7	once	TGTGCCAGCAGCGCCGGACTAGCGGGAGACGAGCAGTACTTC	CASSAGLAGDEQYF
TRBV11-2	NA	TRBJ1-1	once	TGTGCCAGCAGCTTAAAGGTTGAAGCTTTCTTT	CASSLKVEAFF
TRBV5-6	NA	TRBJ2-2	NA	TGTGCCAGCAGCTTCTGGGATCGGGGCACCGGGGAGCTGTTTTTT	CASSFWDRGTGELFF
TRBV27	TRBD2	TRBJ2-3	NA	TGTGCCAGCAGTATTCAGCGGGACCGCACAGATACGCAGTATTTT	CASSIQRDRTDTQYF